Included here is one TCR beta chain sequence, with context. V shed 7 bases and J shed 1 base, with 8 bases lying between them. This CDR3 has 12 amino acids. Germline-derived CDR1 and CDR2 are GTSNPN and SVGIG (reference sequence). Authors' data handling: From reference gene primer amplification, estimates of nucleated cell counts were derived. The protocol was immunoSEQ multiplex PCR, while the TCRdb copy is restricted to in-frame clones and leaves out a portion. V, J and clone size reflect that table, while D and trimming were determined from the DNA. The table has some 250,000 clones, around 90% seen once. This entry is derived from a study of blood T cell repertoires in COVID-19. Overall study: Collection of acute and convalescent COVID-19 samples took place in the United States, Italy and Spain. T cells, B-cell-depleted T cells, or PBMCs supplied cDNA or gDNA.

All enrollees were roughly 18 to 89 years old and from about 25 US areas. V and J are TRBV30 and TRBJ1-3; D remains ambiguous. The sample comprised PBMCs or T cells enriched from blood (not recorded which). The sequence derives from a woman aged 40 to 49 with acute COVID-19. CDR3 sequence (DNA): TGTGCCTTGCGGCCTTCTGGAAACACCATATATTTT. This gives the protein CALRPSGNTIYF.